The 9 T cell receptor beta chains listed next were all sequenced from one sample in a study of HIV-infected patients and healthy controls. Alpha and beta constant-region primers primed reverse transcription of 500 to 550 ng RNA. Each of the alpha and beta chains got its own library through chain-specific third strand synthesis with indices. TCRdb re-called the 5' RACE reads through MiXCR, storing one row per CDR3 protein. Among 10,000 or so distinct CDR3 sequences, approximately 7.6% were seen once, and the ten largest hold about 32%. All unsorted peripheral T cells were captured because whole blood was used without fractionation. Sequenced material: blood, taken before antiretroviral therapy. These receptors came from an adult with HIV infection. The donor label of this sample is uncertain.

This clonotype came up many times. The J gene is TRBJ2-7, the V gene TRBV3-1, with a weak D call TRBD2 (5 bases). This CDR3 spans 14 amino acids. With 7 bases removed from V and 6 bases from J, the gap between germline ends came to 19 bases. CDR1 LGHDT and CDR2 YNNKEL come from the germline V gene (reference sequence). The CDR3 reads CASTDSATSSEQYF. The CDR3 DNA follows: TGTGCCAGCACCGACTCGGCTACTAGTAGCGAGCAGTACTTC.

About this clonotype itself: A clone one base away is much larger, so this may be a read error. J is TRBJ1-2 and V is TRBV7-9; 7 bases agree with TRBD1. The germline V gene encodes CDR1 SEHNR and CDR2 FQNEAQ (reference sequence). Germline trimming cut 5 bases from V and 6 bases from J; bases unmatched to any gene: 12. The CDR3 has 15 amino acids. The CDR3 loop is CASSPPTGRSDGYTF. DNA for the CDR3: TGTGCCAGCAGCCCACCGACAGGGAGGTCGGATGGCTACACCTTC.

Ten or more counts support this clonotype. This rearrangement joins TRBV14 to TRBJ2-1; 11 nucleotides align to TRBD2. Germline loops: CDR1 SGHDN, CDR2 FVKESK. This CDR3 region has 16 residues. With V trimmed by 4 bases and J by 2 bases, 4 bases remained unmatched. CDR3 coding DNA: TGTGCCAGCAGCCCGACTAGCGGGGCGCCCTACAATGAGCAGTTCTTC. It codes for CASSPTSGAPYNEQFF. The whole variable domain, remainder taken from reference TRBV14 and TRBJ2-1, is EAGVTQFPSHSVIEKGQTVTLRCDPISGHDNLYWYRRVMGKEIKFLLHFVKESKQDESGMPNNRFLAERTGGTYSTLKVQPAELEDSGVYFCASSPTSGAPYNEQFFGPGTRLTVL.

This clonotype was seen just once. The rearrangement joins TRBV10-1 to TRBJ2-3, with D hard to call. V dropped 6 bases and J dropped 3 bases, with 16 bases sitting between them. The CDR3 has 15 residues. Germline V gene sequence: CDR1 WNHNN, CDR2 SYGVQD (reference sequence). CDR3 sequence reads: CASSLRTASTDTQYF. For the CDR3, the DNA is TGCGCCAGCAGCCTTAGGACGGCGAGTACAGATACGCAGTATTTT.

This clonotype was counted many times. The chain has TRBV20-1 and TRBJ2-5; no clear D gene. The CDR3 covers 14 residues. Deletions cut 3 bases from V and 5 bases from J, with 16 bases between. Germline CDR1 and CDR2: DFQATT and SNEGSKA (reference sequence). The CDR3 nucleotides read TGCAGTGCTAGCACACCCCCAGCTTTGGAGACCCAGTACTTC. Translating gives CSASTPPALETQYF.

In this sample, this clonotype turned up many times. This chain joins TRBV19 and TRBJ1-5, with no clear D. Looked up from germline, CDR1 is LNHDA and CDR2 is SQIVND (reference sequence). CDR3 length: 14 amino acids. V gave up 4 bases and J gave up 6 bases, with 13 bases separating them. The CDR3 sequence: CASSTVWAAQPQHF. CDR3 in DNA: TGTGCCAGTAGTACTGTGTGGGCGGCTCAGCCCCAGCATTTT.

Many counts were recorded for this clonotype. The rearrangement joins TRBV20-1 to TRBJ1-2, with D possibly being TRBD1 (6 bases). The CDR3 sequence is 15 residues long. Trimming shortened V by 3 bases and J by 4 bases, and 18 bases separated the two germline ends. Germline CDR1 is DFQATT and CDR2 is SNEGSKA (reference sequence). The DNA for the CDR3 is TGCAGTGCTAGGCCCTCTAGCGGGGGCACCTATGGCTACACCTTC. It yields the protein CSARPSSGGTYGYTF.

This clonotype was recorded at least ten times. The genes are TRBV3-1 and TRBJ1-3, with a tentative D call TRBD1 (6 bases). The CDR3 extends over 16 amino acids. Germline V gene sequence: CDR1 LGHDT, CDR2 YNNKEL (reference sequence). V was pared by 0 bases and J by 2 bases, with 11 bases between. CDR3 region: CASSQDHWGPGNTIYF. Written as DNA, the CDR3 is TGTGCCAGCAGCCAAGATCATTGGGGGCCTGGAAACACCATATATTTT.

This clonotype has a count of ten or more. The genes are TRBV5-4 and TRBJ2-4; a weak D match, TRBD2 (7 bases). Germline V gene sequence: CDR1 SGHNT, CDR2 YYREEE (reference sequence). This CDR3 has 16 amino acids. Trimming took off 4 bases at V and 9 bases at J, with 23 bases between the two ends. CDR3 amino acids: CASSKGGVTTQGIQYF. As DNA, the CDR3 is TGTGCCAGCAGCAAGGGGGGGGTTACTACTCAGGGCATTCAGTACTTC.